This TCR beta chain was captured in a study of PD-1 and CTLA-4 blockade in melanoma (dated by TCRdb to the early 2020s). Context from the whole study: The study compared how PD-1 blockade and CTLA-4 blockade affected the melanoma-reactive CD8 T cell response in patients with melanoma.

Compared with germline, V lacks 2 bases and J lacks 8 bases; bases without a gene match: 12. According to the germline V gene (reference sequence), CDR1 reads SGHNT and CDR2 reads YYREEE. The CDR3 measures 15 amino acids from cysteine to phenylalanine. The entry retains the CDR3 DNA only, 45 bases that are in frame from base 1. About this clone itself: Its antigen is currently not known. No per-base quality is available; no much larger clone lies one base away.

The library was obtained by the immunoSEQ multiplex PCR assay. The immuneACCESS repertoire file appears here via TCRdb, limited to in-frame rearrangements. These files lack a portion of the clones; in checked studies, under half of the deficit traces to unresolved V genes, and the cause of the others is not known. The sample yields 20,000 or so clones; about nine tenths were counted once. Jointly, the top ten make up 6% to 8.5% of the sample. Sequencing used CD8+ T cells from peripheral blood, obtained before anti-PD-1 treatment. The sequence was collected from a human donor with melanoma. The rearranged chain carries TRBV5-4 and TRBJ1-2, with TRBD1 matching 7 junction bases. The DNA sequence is TGTGCCAGCAGCTTACCGGGACAGCGAGACGGCGGCTACACCTTC. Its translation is CASSLPGQRDGGYTF.